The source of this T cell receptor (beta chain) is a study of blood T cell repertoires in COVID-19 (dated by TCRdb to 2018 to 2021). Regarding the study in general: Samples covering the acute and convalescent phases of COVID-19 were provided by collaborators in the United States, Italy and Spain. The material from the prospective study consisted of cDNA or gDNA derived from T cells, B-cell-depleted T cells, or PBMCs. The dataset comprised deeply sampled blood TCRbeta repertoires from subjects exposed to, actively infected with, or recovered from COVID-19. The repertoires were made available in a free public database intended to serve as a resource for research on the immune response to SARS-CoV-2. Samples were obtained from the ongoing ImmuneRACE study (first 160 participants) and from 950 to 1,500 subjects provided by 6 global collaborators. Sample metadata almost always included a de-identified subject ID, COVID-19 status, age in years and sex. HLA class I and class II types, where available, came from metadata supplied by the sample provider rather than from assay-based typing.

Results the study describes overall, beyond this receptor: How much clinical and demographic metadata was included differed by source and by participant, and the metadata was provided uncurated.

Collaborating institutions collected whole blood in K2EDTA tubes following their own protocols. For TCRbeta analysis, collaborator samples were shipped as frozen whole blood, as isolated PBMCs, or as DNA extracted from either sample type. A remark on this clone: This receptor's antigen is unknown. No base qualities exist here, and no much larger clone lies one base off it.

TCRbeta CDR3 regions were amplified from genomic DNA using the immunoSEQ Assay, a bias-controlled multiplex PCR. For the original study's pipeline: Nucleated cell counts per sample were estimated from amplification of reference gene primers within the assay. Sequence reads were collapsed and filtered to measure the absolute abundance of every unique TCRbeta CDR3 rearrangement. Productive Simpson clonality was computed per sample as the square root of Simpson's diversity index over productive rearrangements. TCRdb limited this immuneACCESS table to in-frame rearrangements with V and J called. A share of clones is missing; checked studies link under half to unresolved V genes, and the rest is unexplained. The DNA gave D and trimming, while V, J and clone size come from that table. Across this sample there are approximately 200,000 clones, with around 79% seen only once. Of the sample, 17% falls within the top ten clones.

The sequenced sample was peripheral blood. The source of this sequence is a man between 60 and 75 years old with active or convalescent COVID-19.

The DNA sequence follows: TGTGCCACCAGTGACCCACAGGGGAACTATGGCTACACCTTC. Translated, this gives CATSDPQGNYGYTF. The rearranged segments are TRBV24-1 and TRBJ1-2; 7 bases in between match TRBD1. The CDR3 starts with the cysteine, ends with the phenylalanine, and has 14 residues. Only the CDR3 portion is preserved as DNA: 42 bases, with reading frame beginning at the first base. Trimming removed 4 bases from V and 2 bases from J; the gene matches leave 3 bases unexplained. CDR1 and CDR2 (KGHDR, SFDVKD) derive from the germline V gene.